These 21 T cell receptor beta chains share one sample of origin, sequenced in a study. Cells sorted as Tregs were CD4+, CD25+ and CD127-/low. TCRdb reprocessed the 5' RACE reads via MiXCR and lists one record per CDR3 protein. The repertoire holds some 8,300 distinct CDR3 sequences, with around 53% as singletons. Sequences were obtained from Tregs sorted from a lymph node. The receptors shown here come from a female donor with breast cancer.

This clonotype was detected once. V usage is TRBV13 and J usage is TRBJ1-2; TRBD1 matches at 7 bases. Germline V gene data show CDR1 as PRHDT and CDR2 as FYEKMQ (reference sequence). The CDR3 covers 14 residues. Trimming cost V 5 bases and J 7 bases; bases outside gene matches: 10. The CDR3 loop is CASSDMTGWGGYTF. The CDR3 DNA sequence: TGTGCCAGCAGCGACATGACAGGGTGGGGTGGCTACACCTTC. The full variable domain, with the rest looked up from reference TRBV13 and TRBJ1-2, is AAGVIQSPRHLIKEKRETATLKCYPIPRHDTVYWYQQGPGQDPQFLISFYEKMQSDKGSIPDRFSAQQFSDYHSELNMSSLELGDSALYFCASSDMTGWGGYTFGSGTRLTVV.

This chain links TRBV20-1 with TRBJ2-3; the D is unclear. V was cut by 1 base and J by 5 bases, with 13 bases left in between. Germline V gives CDR1 DFQATT, CDR2 SNEGSKA (reference sequence). The CDR3 length is 14 residues. In DNA, the CDR3 is TGCAGTGCTAGAGGTGCCAGATATGTAGATACGCAGTATTTT. It encodes CSARGARYVDTQYF.

The CDR3 bases are TGTGCCAGCAGTTCTCAGGGGGCAAGGTCTGGAGCCATATATTTT. Amino acid sequence: CASSSQGARSGAIYF. The chain is built from TRBV12-3 or TRBV12-4 and TRBJ1-3, with TRBD1 matching 8 bases. Trimming removed 4 bases from V and 11 bases from J; junction bases left unmatched: 13. This CDR3 region has 15 residues.

This rearrangement joins TRBV20-1 to TRBJ2-7; 8 bases are shared with TRBD2. The J segment lost 0 bases and the V segment lost 5 bases, leaving 9 bases of the junction unmatched. This CDR3 is built from 15 residues. Germline CDR1 DFQATT, CDR2 SNEGSKA (reference sequence). The CDR3 region is CSAHSPGTSSYEQYF. CDR3 coding DNA: TGCAGTGCTCACAGCCCCGGGACTAGCTCCTACGAGCAGTACTTC.

This chain joins TRBV9 and TRBJ2-1; D remains ambiguous. The CDR3 spans 11 residues. Germline CDR1 and CDR2: SGDLS and YYNGEE. V lost 3 bases to trimming and J lost 6 bases, with 4 bases between them. CDR3 DNA: TGTGCCAGCAGCGCTCTCAATGAGCAGTTCTTC. The encoded protein is CASSALNEQFF.

The genes are TRBV5-1 and TRBJ2-7, with TRBD1 identical over 7 bases. CDR3 length: 17 residues. The germline CDR1 and CDR2 sequences are SGHRS and YFSETQ. Trimming removed 2 bases from V and 0 bases from J; junction bases left unmatched: 11. CDR3 bases: TGCGCCAGCAGCTTTTTCTCTCGGGACAGCCCCTCCTACGAGCAGTACTTC. Translation: CASSFFSRDSPSYEQYF.

Only a few counts were recorded for this clonotype. The chain joins TRBV28 to TRBJ1-2; TRBD1 is a possible D gene (6 bases). Germline CDR1 is MDHEN and CDR2 is SYDVKM. Trimming left V 4 bases short and J 13 bases short, with 13 bases between. This CDR3 spans 11 amino acids. This CDR3 reads CASSSARGLTF. The CDR3 region has the DNA TGTGCCAGCAGTTCGGCTCGGGGGCTCACCTTC.

This clonotype was seen a few times. The V and J genes are TRBV6-2 or TRBV6-3 and TRBJ2-7; D remains ambiguous. The germline gives CDR1 MNHEY, CDR2 SVGEGT. V shed 5 bases and J shed 6 bases, with 17 bases lying between them. CDR3 length: 14 amino acids. The CDR3 reads CASSDADGKTEQYV. The CDR3 region has the DNA TGTGCCAGCAGTGACGCGGACGGCAAAACCGAGCAGTACGTC.

The chain has TRBV7-3 and TRBJ2-1, with D perhaps matching TRBD2 (6 bases). This CDR3 has 16 amino acids. V shed 4 bases and J shed 0 bases, with 13 bases lying between them. Per the germline V gene, CDR1 is SGHTA and CDR2 is FQGTGA. CDR3 residues: CASSSASASSYNEQFF. The CDR3 nucleotides read TGTGCCAGCAGCTCAGCTAGCGCAAGCTCCTACAATGAGCAGTTCTTC.

V usage is TRBV6-2 or TRBV6-3 and J usage is TRBJ2-7, with no clear D. The CDR3 totals 14 residues. In germline, CDR1 is MNHEY, CDR2 SVGEGT. Trimming took off 7 bases at V and 1 base at J, with 14 bases between the two ends. The CDR3: CASNDPDGSYEQYF. CDR3 sequence (DNA): TGTGCCAGCAACGATCCTGACGGGTCCTACGAGCAGTACTTC.

This chain connects TRBV10-3 to TRBJ2-3, with D possibly being TRBD2 (6 bases). Trimming removed 2 bases at V and 5 bases at J, with 11 bases between. The germline V gene has CDR1 ENHRY and CDR2 SYGVKD. The CDR3 sequence is 14 residues long. The CDR3 reads CAISEPRLVDTQYF. CDR3 nucleotide sequence: TGTGCCATCAGTGAGCCGAGACTAGTAGATACGCAGTATTTT.

This clonotype came up a few times. The V and J genes are TRBV7-2 and TRBJ2-2, with D perhaps TRBD1 (5 bases). The V gene's germline CDR1 is SGHTA and CDR2 FQGNSA. V was pared by 5 bases and J by 5 bases, with 15 bases between. The CDR3 covers 15 residues. The CDR3 sequence is CASSKGIIGTGELFF. The CDR3 nucleotides are TGTGCCAGCAGCAAGGGGATAATCGGGACCGGGGAGCTGTTTTTT.

This clonotype was seen a few times. The V and J genes are TRBV7-2 and TRBJ2-3; D gene unclear. The CDR3 is 14 amino acids. Trimming took off 5 bases at V and 4 bases at J, with 13 bases between the two ends. Germline CDR1 and CDR2: SGHTA and FQGNSA. CDR3 DNA: TGTGCCAGCAGCCGTGGGCTAGTAGCAGATACGCAGTATTTT. This codes for CASSRGLVADTQYF.

This rearrangement joins TRBV9 to TRBJ2-2, with D possibly TRBD2 on 5 matching bases. This CDR3 has 17 residues. The germline gives CDR1 SGDLS, CDR2 YYNGEE. Trimming took off 2 bases at V and 4 bases at J, with 18 bases between the two ends. The DNA for the CDR3 is TGTGCCAGCAGCGTTACGAGGGATAGCGCGGCCACCGGGGAGCTGTTTTTT. Translating gives CASSVTRDSAATGELFF.

The J gene is TRBJ2-5, the V gene TRBV20-1; the D is unclear. CDR3 size: 14 residues. Germline V gives CDR1 DFQATT, CDR2 SNEGSKA (reference sequence). V shed 2 bases and J shed 5 bases, with 15 bases lying between them. The CDR3 region has the DNA TGCAGTGCTAGATCTTGGGCTGTTCTTGAGACCCAGTACTTC. Translation gives CSARSWAVLETQYF.

The J gene is TRBJ2-5, the V gene TRBV20-1; maybe TRBD2 (6 bases). The germline V gene encodes CDR1 DFQATT and CDR2 SNEGSKA (reference sequence). Trimming shortened V by 0 bases and J by 3 bases, and 20 bases separated the two germline ends. The CDR3 totals 17 residues. The CDR3 DNA sequence: TGCAGTGCTAGAGACCGGAAACGCCCGGGCGGGAAAGAGACCCAGTACTTC. Amino acid sequence: CSARDRKRPGGKETQYF.

V usage is TRBV11-2 and J usage is TRBJ2-2; 8 bases align to TRBD1. The V gene's germline CDR1 is SGHAT and CDR2 FQNNGV. V shed 2 bases, J shed 2 bases, and the junction held 13 bases outside the gene matches. The CDR3 has 19 residues. CDR3 residues: CASSLLFLEQGANTGELFF. The CDR3 bases are TGTGCCAGCAGCTTACTCTTCCTAGAGCAGGGGGCCAACACCGGGGAGCTGTTTTTT. The full variable domain, completed using reference TRBV11-2 and TRBJ2-2, is EAGVAQSPRYKIIEKRQSVAFWCNPISGHATLYWYQQILGQGPKLLIQFQNNGVVDDSQLPKDRFSAERLKGVDSTLKIQPAKLEDSAVYLCASSLLFLEQGANTGELFFGEGSRLTVL.

This clonotype was observed a handful of times. J is TRBJ1-5 and V is TRBV29-1, with D possibly TRBD1 on 5 matching bases. Trimming pared 5 bases from V and 3 bases from J, leaving 14 bases between. Germline V gene sequence: CDR1 SQVTM, CDR2 ANQGSEA. The CDR3 consists of 14 residues. Here the CDR3 DNA reads TGCAGCGTTATCGTAAGGGGCTCCAATCAGCCCCAGCATTTT. Residues: CSVIVRGSNQPQHF.

This chain links TRBV7-2 with TRBJ2-2, with 11 bases fitting TRBD2. The CDR3 contains 16 residues. V shed 3 bases and J 5 bases; nucleotides not matched to a gene: 5. Germline CDR1 is SGHTA and CDR2 is FQGNSA. CDR3 coding DNA: TGTGCCAGCAGCTTTCGACTAGCGGGACCAACCGGGGAGCTGTTTTTT. It yields the protein CASSFRLAGPTGELFF.

This clonotype was observed a few times. This rearrangement joins TRBV5-1 to TRBJ1-6; D call uncertain. Germline lookup yields CDR1 SGHRS and CDR2 YFSETQ. V was pared by 2 bases and J by 9 bases, with 12 bases between. CDR3 length equals 14 residues. Here the CDR3 reads CASSLAGYGSPLHF. CDR3 coding DNA: TGCGCCAGCAGCTTAGCCGGGTACGGTTCACCCCTCCACTTT.

A few counts support this clonotype. The chain combines TRBV20-1 with TRBJ2-1; TRBD2 matches at 9 bases. Germline V lookup: CDR1 DFQATT, CDR2 SNEGSKA (reference sequence). The V segment lost 5 bases and the J segment 9 bases; nucleotides outside the gene matches: 14. The CDR3 spans 15 residues. CDR3 sequence: CSAPSRGRAGGEQFF. CDR3 coding DNA: TGCAGTGCTCCCTCGCGCGGGAGGGCCGGGGGTGAGCAGTTCTTC.